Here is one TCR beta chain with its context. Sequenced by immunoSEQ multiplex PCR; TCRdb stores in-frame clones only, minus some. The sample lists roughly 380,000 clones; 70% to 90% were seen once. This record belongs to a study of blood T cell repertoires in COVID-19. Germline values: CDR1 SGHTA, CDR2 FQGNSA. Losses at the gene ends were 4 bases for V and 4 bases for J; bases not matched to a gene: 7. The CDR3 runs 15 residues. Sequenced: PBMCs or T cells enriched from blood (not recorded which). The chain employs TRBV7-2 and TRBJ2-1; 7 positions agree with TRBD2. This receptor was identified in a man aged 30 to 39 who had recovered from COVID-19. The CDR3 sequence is CASSSYGGGYNEQFF. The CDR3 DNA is TGTGCCAGCAGCTCTTACGGGGGAGGGTACAATGAGCAGTTCTTC.